This passage covers 2 T cell receptor beta chains from one sample sequenced in a study of control samples from healthy donors and cancer patients. Clones were read by immunoSEQ multiplex PCR, and TCRdb kept only the in-frame ones, dropping some. The sample consists of tens of thousands of clones, around 87% of them appearing once. The sequencing sample was made of blood. These receptors were taken from a middle-aged man in good health.

This rearrangement joins TRBV7-8 to TRBJ2-1; D is possibly TRBD1 (5 bases). The length of the CDR3 is 14 residues. From germline, CDR1 is SGHVS and CDR2 FQNEAQ. Trimming took 5 bases from V and 8 from J, leaving 16 bases between them. The DNA of the CDR3 is TGTGCCAGCAGCCCAGGTGGGCAAGGGGATGAGCAGTTCTTC. Encoded protein: CASSPGGQGDEQFF.

In DNA, the CDR3 is TGTGCCAGCAACCTCGACAGGGGGGATTACGAGCAGTACGTC. Protein product: CASNLDRGDYEQYV. The rearrangement joins TRBV2 to TRBJ2-7; 9 positions match TRBD1. Germline values: CDR1 SNHLY, CDR2 FYNNEI. J was trimmed by 4 bases and V by 7 bases; bases with no gene match: 8. CDR3 length: 14 residues.